The 9 T cell receptor beta chains listed next were all sequenced from one sample in a study of blood T cell repertoires in COVID-19. Libraries were prepared by immunoSEQ multiplex PCR; TCRdb keeps only in-frame clonotypes and omits some of them. The table shows fewer than 65,000 clones, with 78% occurring only once. The source material was peripheral blood. These receptors originate from a human donor in a cohort sampled during active COVID-19.

This clone was seen only a few times. The chain joins TRBV29-1 to TRBJ2-1, with 7 bases that match TRBD1. The V gene end was trimmed by 3 bases and the J gene end by 8 bases; junction bases not matched to a gene: 4. CDR1 SQVTM and CDR2 ANQGSEA come from the germline V gene. The CDR3 has 12 amino acids. CDR3: CSVDVQGYEQFF. Written as DNA, the CDR3 is TGCAGCGTTGATGTACAGGGGTATGAGCAGTTCTTC.

The table lists this clone with a count of one. The chain has TRBV4-2 and TRBJ2-3; perhaps TRBD2 as D (6 bases). Germline-derived CDR1 and CDR2 are LGHNA and YNFKEQ. There are 16 residues in the CDR3. Trimming took off 4 bases at V and 0 bases at J, with 14 bases between the two ends. CDR3 DNA: TGTGCCAGCAGCCGTCGGGACTCCCCTAGCACAGATACGCAGTATTTT. This encodes CASSRRDSPSTDTQYF.

This sequence joins TRBV9 and TRBJ1-2; 7 bases line up with TRBD1. V was pared by 4 bases and J by 4 bases, with 10 bases of the junction left unmatched. The CDR3 is 15 residues long. Germline V gene sequence: CDR1 SGDLS, CDR2 YYNGEE. CDR3 amino acids: CASSFATGFGYGYTF. For the CDR3, the DNA is TGTGCCAGCAGCTTCGCGACAGGGTTCGGCTATGGCTACACCTTC. Based on the CDR3 plus reference TRBV9 and TRBJ1-2, the full variable domain is DSGVTQTPKHLITATGQRVTLRCSPRSGDLSVYWYQQSLDQGLQFLIQYYNGEERAKGNILERFSAQQFPDLHSELNLSSLELGDSALYFCASSFATGFGYGYTFGSGTRLTVV.

This clone occurred a few times. V gene TRBV12-3 or TRBV12-4 combines with J gene TRBJ1-2; D is uncertain. With 2 bases removed from V and 8 bases from J, the gap between germline ends came to 9 bases. This CDR3 spans 12 amino acids. CDR3 DNA: TGTGCCAGCAGTTTAAATTCGGGGGGCTACACCTTC. Protein: CASSLNSGGYTF.

This CDR3 reads CASSEAGTGRDTQYF. In DNA, the CDR3 is TGTGCCAGCAGTGAAGCAGGGACAGGGCGAGATACGCAGTATTTT. The rearrangement uses TRBV6-1 and TRBJ2-3; 9 bases match TRBD1. CDR1 is MNHNS, CDR2 SASEGT, per germline. There are 15 residues in the CDR3. The V segment lost 0 bases and the J segment 5 bases; nucleotides outside the gene matches: 3.

Of note for this clone: This sample includes further DNA sequences coding for the same CDR3. The chain is built from TRBV6-6 and TRBJ2-7; D is perhaps TRBD2 (7 bases). The V end was cut by 0 bases, the J end by 4 bases, with 16 bases between. This CDR3 spans 16 amino acids. Per the germline V gene, CDR1 is MNHNY and CDR2 is SVGAGI (reference sequence). The chain's CDR3 is CASSYSRGGGGYEQYF. In nucleotides, the CDR3 is TGTGCCAGCAGTTACTCGCGGGGCGGGGGCGGTTACGAGCAGTACTTC.

The CDR3 DNA reads TGTGCCAGCCGCATTAACAGGGACAATGAGCAGTTCTTC. Protein: CASRINRDNEQFF. This rearrangement joins TRBV6-5 to TRBJ2-1; D possibly corresponds to TRBD1 (6 bases). The V gene lost 8 bases and the J gene lost 5 bases, with 13 bases spanning the gap. This CDR3 region has 13 residues. CDR1 MNHEY and CDR2 SVGAGI come from the germline V gene.

The genes are TRBV7-9 and TRBJ1-1, with 8 bases identical to TRBD1. Germline CDR1 and CDR2: SEHNR and FQNEAQ (reference sequence). The ends lost 4 bases at V and 3 bases at J; junction bases unmatched: 1. This CDR3 contains 13 residues. This CDR3 reads CASSSQGDTEAFF. The CDR3, as DNA: TGTGCCAGCAGCTCACAGGGGGACACTGAAGCTTTCTTT.

The V call is TRBV12-5, the J call TRBJ1-6; no clear D. Germline CDR1 LGHNT, CDR2 FRNRAP. The CDR3 runs to 13 residues. Trimming took 6 bases from V and 10 from J, leaving 13 bases between them. The CDR3 DNA reads as TGTGCTAGTGGCCCTTCCGGAGCGTCACCCCTCCACTTT. Translated: CASGPSGASPLHF.